One and the same sample provided the 21 T cell receptor beta chains below, sequenced in a study of cytomegalovirus exposure and HLA in healthy donors. TCRdb keeps only in-frame clones here, not all; method: immunoSEQ multiplex PCR. This table has 100,000 to 150,000 clones, nearly 90% appearing once. The sample consisted of PBMCs. The receptors were sampled from a woman aged 18 to 35 in good health and CMV-seronegative.

The rearrangement links TRBV9 to TRBJ2-1, with D perhaps TRBD2 (6 bases). Germline assignment: CDR1 SGDLS and CDR2 YYNGEE. V lost 0 bases to trimming and J lost 6 bases, with 13 bases between them. The CDR3 totals 15 residues. CDR3: CASSVEPGVPNEQFF. The DNA of the CDR3 is TGTGCCAGCAGCGTAGAGCCGGGAGTTCCCAATGAGCAGTTCTTC.

This chain joins TRBV11-3 and TRBJ2-7; D may be TRBD1 (5 bases). Trimming left V 4 bases short and J 3 bases short, with 10 bases between. Germline loops: CDR1 SGHNT, CDR2 YENEEA. The CDR3 has 13 residues. The CDR3 DNA follows: TGTGCCAGCAGCTCAGGCAGGGACTACGAGCAGTACTTC. It translates to CASSSGRDYEQYF.

This chain uses TRBV6-1 with TRBJ2-7; 8 bases agree with TRBD2. CDR1 is MNHNS, CDR2 SASEGT, per germline. The ends lost 4 bases at V and 4 bases at J; junction bases unmatched: 12. CDR3 size: 16 residues. CDR3 in amino acids: CASSALAGGLSYEQYF. The CDR3 coding sequence is TGTGCCAGCAGTGCTCTCGCGGGGGGACTCTCTTACGAGCAGTACTTC.

CDR3 region: CASSLEGGFEAFF. The CDR3, as DNA: TGTGCCAGCAGCTTAGAAGGCGGGTTCGAAGCTTTCTTT. The rearrangement links TRBV7-9 to TRBJ1-1; no clear D. V gave up 1 base and J gave up 8 bases, with 11 bases separating them. CDR1 SEHNR and CDR2 FQNEAQ come from the germline V gene (reference sequence). The CDR3 spans 13 residues.

The genes are TRBV10-2 and TRBJ1-2; D gene ambiguous. The CDR3 runs to 12 residues. Germline V gives CDR1 WSHSY, CDR2 SAAADI. Trimming removed 4 bases from V and 4 bases from J, with 7 bases in between. The CDR3 spells CASSVASYGYTF. CDR3 DNA sequence: TGCGCCAGCAGTGTGGCAAGCTATGGCTACACCTTC.

The chain combines TRBV4-1 with TRBJ2-7; 7 bases match TRBD2. In germline, CDR1 is MGHRA, CDR2 YSYEKL. CDR3 length: 16 amino acids. After removal of 1 base from V and 2 bases from J, the junction contained 8 bases not matched to a gene. CDR3 protein: CASSQGNGGMAYEQYF. Written as DNA, the CDR3 is TGCGCCAGCAGCCAAGGGAACGGGGGGATGGCCTACGAGCAGTACTTC.

The gene calls are TRBV5-1 and TRBJ2-5; 9 bases fit TRBD2. V gave up 0 bases and J gave up 5 bases; unmatched junction bases: 8. This CDR3 has 16 residues. Germline CDR1 is SGHRS and CDR2 is YFSETQ. CDR3 nucleotide sequence: TGCGCCAGCAGCTTGGGGAGTAGCGGGGGAATGGAGACCCAGTACTTC. This codes for CASSLGSSGGMETQYF. The whole variable domain, remainder taken from reference TRBV5-1 and TRBJ2-5, is KAGVTQTPRYLIKTRGQQVTLSCSPISGHRSVSWYQQTPGQGLQFLFEYFSETQRNKGNFPGRFSGRQFSNSRSEMNVSTLELGDSALYLCASSLGSSGGMETQYFGPGTRLLVL.

The CDR3 sequence: CASSLGTGGYEQYF. CDR3 coding DNA: TGTGCCAGCAGTTTGGGGACAGGGGGCTACGAGCAGTACTTC. The chain is built from TRBV6-6 and TRBJ2-7; TRBD1 matches 11 bases. The germline V gene has CDR1 MNHNY and CDR2 SVGAGI (reference sequence). J lost 3 bases, V lost 4 bases, and 2 bases had no gene match. This CDR3 spans 14 amino acids.

The V call is TRBV6-6, the J call TRBJ1-5; D may be TRBD1 (5 bases). Germline V gene sequence: CDR1 MNHNY, CDR2 SVGAGI (reference sequence). CDR3 size: 16 residues. The V end was cut by 10 bases, the J end by 0 bases, with 19 bases between. The CDR3 nucleotides are TGTGCCACCAGGTGGGGGGGGTACGATAGCAATCAGCCCCAGCATTTT. Translated, it gives CATRWGGYDSNQPQHF.

This clone was seen once. The gene calls are TRBV18 and TRBJ2-2; 9 bases map to TRBD1. V was clipped by 3 bases and J by 6 bases; unmatched bases: 14. The CDR3 extends over 18 amino acids. Germline-derived CDR1 and CDR2 are KGHSH and LQKENI. The DNA for the CDR3 is TGTGCCAGCTCACCGCGGGGTCCGGGACAGGGTATTGCCGGGGAGCTGTTTTTT. It translates to CASSPRGPGQGIAGELFF.

The gene calls are TRBV7-9 and TRBJ1-2; D possibly corresponds to TRBD1 (5 bases). The CDR3 runs to 16 residues. The germline CDR1 and CDR2 sequences are SEHNR and FQNEAQ (reference sequence). V lost 5 bases to trimming and J lost 0 bases, with 16 bases between them. For the CDR3, the DNA is TGTGCCAGCAGCCACAGACCCAGGGAGGCTAACTATGGCTACACCTTC. It yields the protein CASSHRPREANYGYTF.

The chain uses TRBV19 and TRBJ1-5, with TRBD1 matching over 9 bases. The CDR3 consists of 15 residues. Germline values: CDR1 LNHDA, CDR2 SQIVND (reference sequence). The V and J ends lost 3 bases and 6 bases, in that order; junction bases with no gene match: 6. CDR3 loop: CASSIPTGGSQPQHF. Written as DNA, the CDR3 is TGTGCCAGTAGTATTCCGACAGGGGGGAGTCAGCCCCAGCATTTT.

This chain joins TRBV6-5 and TRBJ1-1; perhaps TRBD1 as D (5 bases). CDR3 size: 14 residues. Between the trimmed V and J ends, which lost 4 bases and 1 base, there was a span of 10 bases. Germline CDR1 is MNHEY and CDR2 is SVGAGI. The CDR3 loop is CASSLGGTNTEAFF. The DNA of the CDR3 is TGTGCCAGCAGTTTGGGGGGGACGAACACTGAAGCTTTCTTT.

This clone was detected once. The rearrangement uses TRBV11-3 and TRBJ1-5; D perhaps matches TRBD1 (5 bases). Trimming shortened V by 1 base and J by 1 base, and 8 bases separated the two germline ends. Germline CDR1 and CDR2: SGHNT and YENEEA. The CDR3 extends over 15 amino acids. CDR3 DNA: TGTGCCAGCAGCTTAGGTCGGGGGAGCAATCAGCCCCAGCATTTT. It translates to CASSLGRGSNQPQHF.

The rearrangement joins TRBV13 to TRBJ2-1, with D maybe TRBD2 (5 bases). The germline gives CDR1 PRHDT, CDR2 FYEKMQ (reference sequence). The germline V and J ends were trimmed by 5 bases and 4 bases, with 27 bases remaining between them. The CDR3 contains 19 residues. CDR3 coding DNA: TGTGCCAGCAGCCCGTCCAATCAAGTTCTAGGAGGTTTGTACAATGAGCAGTTCTTC. Translation: CASSPSNQVLGGLYNEQFF.

CDR3 sequence reads: CASSAGSRTGELFF. The CDR3 DNA follows: TGTGCCAGCAGTGCAGGGTCTAGGACCGGGGAGCTGTTTTTT. The chain joins TRBV6-5 to TRBJ2-2; a possible D gene is TRBD1 (5 bases). V was trimmed by 5 bases and J by 5 bases, leaving 12 bases between them. Germline V gives CDR1 MNHEY, CDR2 SVGAGI. The CDR3 is 14 residues long.

The chain combines TRBV9 with TRBJ1-1; 7 nucleotides agree with TRBD1. Germline CDR1 and CDR2: SGDLS and YYNGEE. Trimming cost V 3 bases and J 8 bases; bases outside gene matches: 7. The CDR3 extends over 13 amino acids. The CDR3 region has the DNA TGTGCCAGCAGCGCCCCACAGGGGTCAGAAGCTTTCTTT. Its translation is CASSAPQGSEAFF.

The rearrangement links TRBV5-5 to TRBJ1-2; a possible D gene is TRBD1 (5 bases). V shed 5 bases and J shed 7 bases, with 18 bases lying between them. The CDR3 spans 14 residues. CDR1 SGHKS and CDR2 YYEKEE come from the germline V gene (reference sequence). Here the CDR3 reads CASRPTGGRRGYTF. CDR3 in DNA: TGTGCCAGCAGGCCTACCGGGGGTCGGCGTGGCTACACCTTC.

The CDR3 reads CASSRKPSGGSGEQFF. CDR3 coding DNA: TGCGCCAGCAGCCGGAAGCCTAGCGGGGGTTCTGGTGAGCAGTTCTTC. The chain combines TRBV5-1 with TRBJ2-1; 10 bases fit TRBD2. The CDR3 runs 16 residues. Unmatched junction bases numbered 13, after V lost 4 bases and J lost 9 bases. Germline loops: CDR1 SGHRS, CDR2 YFSETQ.

In this sample, this clone turned up a few times. V and J are TRBV5-1 and TRBJ2-1, with a tentative D call TRBD1 (6 bases). The CDR3 is 16 residues long. Germline V lookup: CDR1 SGHRS, CDR2 YFSETQ. Trimming left V 2 bases short and J 0 bases short, with 12 bases between. CDR3 DNA: TGCGCCAGCAGCTTATTGGGGGCCGCCTCCTACAATGAGCAGTTCTTC. Translation: CASSLLGAASYNEQFF. The variable domain in full, with the rest retrieved from reference TRBV5-1 and TRBJ2-1, is KAGVTQTPRYLIKTRGQQVTLSCSPISGHRSVSWYQQTPGQGLQFLFEYFSETQRNKGNFPGRFSGRQFSNSRSEMNVSTLELGDSALYLCASSLLGAASYNEQFFGPGTRLTVL.

CDR3 in DNA: TGTGCCAGCAGTGAGCTTCCCGGAGCGGAAGCTTTCTTT. This sequence encodes CASSELPGAEAFF. The chain recombines TRBV25-1 with TRBJ1-1; D is unresolved. The germline gives CDR1 MGHDK, CDR2 SYGVNS. This CDR3 is built from 13 residues. V was trimmed by 3 bases and J by 8 bases, leaving 13 bases between them.